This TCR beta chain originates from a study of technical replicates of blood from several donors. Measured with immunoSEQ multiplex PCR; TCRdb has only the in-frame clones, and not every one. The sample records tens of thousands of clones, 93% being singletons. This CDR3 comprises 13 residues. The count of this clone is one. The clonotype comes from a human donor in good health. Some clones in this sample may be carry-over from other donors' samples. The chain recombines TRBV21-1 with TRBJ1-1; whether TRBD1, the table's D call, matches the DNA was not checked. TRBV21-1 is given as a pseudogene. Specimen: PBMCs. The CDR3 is CASKRGQDTEAFF. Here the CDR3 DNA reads TGTGCCAGCAAAAGGGGGCAGGACACTGAAGCTTTCTTT.